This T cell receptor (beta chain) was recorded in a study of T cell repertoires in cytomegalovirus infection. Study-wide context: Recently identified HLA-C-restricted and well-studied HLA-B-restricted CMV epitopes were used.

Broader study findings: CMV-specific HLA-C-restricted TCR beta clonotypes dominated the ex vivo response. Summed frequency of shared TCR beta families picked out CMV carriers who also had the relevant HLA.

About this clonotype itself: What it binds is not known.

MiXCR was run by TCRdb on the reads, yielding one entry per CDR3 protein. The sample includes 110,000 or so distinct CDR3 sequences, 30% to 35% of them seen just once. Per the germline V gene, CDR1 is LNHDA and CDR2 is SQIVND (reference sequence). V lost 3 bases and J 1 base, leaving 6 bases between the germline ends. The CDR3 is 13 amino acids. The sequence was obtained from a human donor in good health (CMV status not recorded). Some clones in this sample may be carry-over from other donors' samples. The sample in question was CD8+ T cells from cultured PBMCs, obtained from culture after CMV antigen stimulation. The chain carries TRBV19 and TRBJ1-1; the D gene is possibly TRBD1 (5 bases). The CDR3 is CASSMTENTEAFF. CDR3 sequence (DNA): TGTGCCAGTAGTATGACAGAGAACACTGAAGCTTTCTTT.